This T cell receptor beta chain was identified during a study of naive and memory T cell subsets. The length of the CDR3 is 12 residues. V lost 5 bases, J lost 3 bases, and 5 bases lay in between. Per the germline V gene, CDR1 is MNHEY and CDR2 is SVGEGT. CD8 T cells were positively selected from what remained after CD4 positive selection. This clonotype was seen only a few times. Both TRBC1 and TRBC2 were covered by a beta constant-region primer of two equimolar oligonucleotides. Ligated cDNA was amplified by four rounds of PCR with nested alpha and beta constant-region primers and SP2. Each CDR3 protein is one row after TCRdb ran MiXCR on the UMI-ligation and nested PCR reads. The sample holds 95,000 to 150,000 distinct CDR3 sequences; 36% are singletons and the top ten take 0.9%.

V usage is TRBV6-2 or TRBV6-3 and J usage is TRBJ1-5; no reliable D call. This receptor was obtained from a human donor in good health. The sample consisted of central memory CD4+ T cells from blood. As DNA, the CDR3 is TGTGCCAGCAGTAGAAACAATCAGCCCCAGCATTTT. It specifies CASSRNNQPQHF.